Listed below are T cell receptor beta chains from one sample, sequenced in a study of T cells in Graves' hyperthyroidism and ophthalmopathy. TCRdb redid the calling of the multiplex PCR reads with MiXCR, one entry per CDR3 protein. The profile shows some 500,000 distinct CDR3 sequences, roughly 15% of them singletons. Sequenced: blood. These receptors were obtained from a woman in her twenties or thirties with Graves' ophthalmopathy. Each CDR3 is given with its conserved first and last residue. The D gene is left open where the match is weak. Part of the rows lack a size; the others show once, few, many or a class for expanded clones.

clone_size: many
d_call: -
j_call: TRBJ1-1
v_call: TRBV7-2
cdr3_aa: CASSFVRPNTEAFF
cdr3_nt: TGTGCCAGCAGCTTCGTGAGACCGAACACTGAAGCTTTCTTT

clone_size: many
d_call: TRBD2
j_call: TRBJ2-5
v_call: TRBV20-1
cdr3_aa: CSASNLAGGLETQYF
cdr3_nt: TGCAGTGCTAGTAACCTAGCGGGAGGGCTGGAGACCCAGTACTTC

clone_size: -
d_call: -
j_call: TRBJ1-5
v_call: TRBV7-9
cdr3_aa: CASSFTGAHQPQHF
cdr3_nt: TGTGCCAGCAGCTTTACCGGGGCCCATCAGCCCCAGCATTTT

clone_size: few
d_call: TRBD2
j_call: TRBJ2-7
v_call: TRBV10-3
cdr3_aa: CAISSRTSGRDPNLSYEQYF
cdr3_nt: TGTGCCATCAGCTCCCGGACTAGCGGGAGGGATCCCAACCTATCCTACGAGCAGTACTTC

clone_size: few
d_call: -
j_call: TRBJ1-6
v_call: TRBV20-1
cdr3_aa: CSTRVSSYNSPLHF
cdr3_nt: TGCAGTACTAGAGTTAGCTCCTATAATTCACCCCTCCACTTT

clone_size: -
d_call: -
j_call: TRBJ2-3
v_call: TRBV6-1
cdr3_aa: CASGPWGRTDTQYF
cdr3_nt: TGTGCCAGCGGGCCCTGGGGGAGAACAGATACGCAGTATTTT

clone_size: -
d_call: -
j_call: TRBJ1-2
v_call: TRBV19
cdr3_aa: CASLATYSNYGYTF
cdr3_nt: TGTGCCAGTCTGGCAACGTACAGCAACTATGGCTACACCTTC

clone_size: few
d_call: TRBD1
j_call: TRBJ1-2
v_call: TRBV6-1
cdr3_aa: CASSPPGQRNYGYTF
cdr3_nt: TGTGCCAGCAGTCCGCCGGGACAGAGAAACTATGGCTACACCTTC

clone_size: -
d_call: -
j_call: TRBJ1-2
v_call: TRBV7-9
cdr3_aa: CASSSGAASNYGYTF
cdr3_nt: TGTGCCAGCAGCTCGGGAGCAGCTTCTAACTATGGCTACACCTTC

clone_size: -
d_call: -
j_call: TRBJ2-7
v_call: TRBV7-2
cdr3_aa: CASSFLGLSREQYF
cdr3_nt: TGTGCCAGCAGCTTTCTGGGACTTAGTCGGGAGCAGTACTTC

clone_size: once
d_call: -
j_call: TRBJ2-3
v_call: TRBV5-4
cdr3_aa: CAGSLLGGTDTQYF
cdr3_nt: TGTGCCGGCAGCTTGTTGGGGGGCACAGATACGCAGTATTTT

clone_size: many
d_call: -
j_call: TRBJ1-1
v_call: TRBV24-1
cdr3_aa: CATSAHSGERYTEAFF
cdr3_nt: TGTGCCACCAGTGCGCATTCGGGAGAGCGGTACACTGAAGCTTTCTTT

clone_size: -
d_call: -
j_call: TRBJ1-5
v_call: TRBV4-2
cdr3_aa: CASSQVRAENQPQHF
cdr3_nt: TGTGCCAGCAGCCAAGTTCGGGCCGAGAATCAGCCCCAGCATTTT

clone_size: few
d_call: TRBD2
j_call: TRBJ2-2
v_call: TRBV20-1
cdr3_aa: CSAPRLADITGELFF
cdr3_nt: TGCAGTGCGCCTCGACTAGCGGATATCACCGGGGAGCTGTTTTTT

clone_size: few
d_call: -
j_call: TRBJ1-5
v_call: TRBV7-2
cdr3_aa: CASSLQPNQPQHF
cdr3_nt: TGTGCCAGCAGCTTACAGCCTAATCAGCCCCAGCATTTT

clone_size: few
d_call: -
j_call: TRBJ2-2
v_call: TRBV19
cdr3_aa: CASWDGAPGELFF
cdr3_nt: TGTGCCAGTTGGGACGGGGCCCCCGGGGAGCTGTTTTTT

clone_size: -
d_call: TRBD2
j_call: TRBJ2-1
v_call: TRBV7-3
cdr3_aa: CASSQGLAGHYNEQFF
cdr3_nt: TGTGCCAGCAGCCAAGGACTAGCGGGACACTACAATGAGCAGTTCTTC

clone_size: few
d_call: TRBD2
j_call: TRBJ2-1
v_call: TRBV7-2
cdr3_aa: CASSPTSGGIRGEQFF
cdr3_nt: TGTGCCAGCAGCCCCACTAGCGGGGGAATCCGGGGTGAGCAGTTCTTC

clone_size: few
d_call: TRBD1
j_call: TRBJ1-1
v_call: TRBV19
cdr3_aa: CASSIGGQGAEAFF
cdr3_nt: TGTGCCAGTAGTATCGGGGGACAGGGGGCTGAAGCTTTCTTT

clone_size: few
d_call: TRBD2
j_call: TRBJ2-2
v_call: TRBV27
cdr3_aa: CASSLRSGSGGELFF
cdr3_nt: TGTGCCAGCAGTTTACGGAGCGGGAGTGGCGGGGAGCTGTTTTTT

clone_size: -
d_call: -
j_call: TRBJ1-2
v_call: TRBV30
cdr3_aa: CACNHPGTPGGYTF
cdr3_nt: TGTGCCTGCAACCACCCCGGGACACCCGGTGGCTACACCTTC

clone_size: many
d_call: TRBD1
j_call: TRBJ2-7
v_call: TRBV2
cdr3_aa: CASGQGWEQYF
cdr3_nt: TGTGCCAGCGGACAGGGGTGGGAGCAGTACTTC

clone_size: few
d_call: -
j_call: TRBJ2-1
v_call: TRBV7-2
cdr3_aa: CASSRPAGSSYNEQFF
cdr3_nt: TGTGCCAGCAGCAGGCCCGCCGGGAGCTCCTACAATGAGCAGTTCTTC

clone_size: few
d_call: -
j_call: TRBJ2-7
v_call: TRBV4-3
cdr3_aa: CASSQDASRGASEQYF
cdr3_nt: TGCGCCAGCAGCCAAGATGCCTCACGGGGGGCAAGCGAGCAGTACTTC

clone_size: -
d_call: -
j_call: TRBJ2-1
v_call: TRBV6-1
cdr3_aa: CASRDVSRGEQFF
cdr3_nt: TGTGCCAGCAGGGATGTATCCCGCGGGGAGCAGTTCTTC

clone_size: many
d_call: -
j_call: TRBJ1-2
v_call: TRBV18
cdr3_aa: CASSPLGHDNGYTF
cdr3_nt: TGTGCCAGCTCACCACTAGGACACGACAATGGCTACACCTTC

clone_size: few
d_call: TRBD1
j_call: TRBJ2-7
v_call: TRBV10-3
cdr3_aa: CAISLRDRGPIREQYF
cdr3_nt: TGTGCCATCAGTCTCCGGGACAGGGGGCCTATCCGCGAGCAGTACTTC

clone_size: many
d_call: -
j_call: TRBJ2-1
v_call: TRBV4-3
cdr3_aa: CASSQVTSSDEQFF
cdr3_nt: TGCGCCAGCAGCCAAGTTACTAGTAGCGATGAGCAGTTCTTC

clone_size: -
d_call: TRBD1
j_call: TRBJ2-7
v_call: TRBV28
cdr3_aa: CASSSAGQGYEQYF
cdr3_nt: TGTGCCAGCAGCTCCGCGGGACAGGGTTACGAGCAGTACTTC

clone_size: many
d_call: TRBD2
j_call: TRBJ2-2
v_call: TRBV28
cdr3_aa: CTSGSYGELFF
cdr3_nt: TGTACTAGCGGGAGTTACGGGGAGCTGTTTTTT

clone_size: many
d_call: -
j_call: TRBJ2-3
v_call: TRBV4-2
cdr3_aa: CASSQEAYGGTDTQYF
cdr3_nt: TGTGCCAGCAGCCAAGAGGCTTACGGGGGTACAGATACGCAGTATTTT

clone_size: -
d_call: TRBD2
j_call: TRBJ2-7
v_call: TRBV20-1
cdr3_aa: CSANPGSSGSSYEQYF
cdr3_nt: TGCAGTGCCAACCCTGGCTCTAGCGGGAGTTCGTACGAGCAGTACTTC

clone_size: few
d_call: -
j_call: TRBJ2-2
v_call: TRBV6-1
cdr3_aa: CATHGKGIHTGELFF
cdr3_nt: TGTGCCACCCATGGAAAGGGTATTCACACCGGGGAGCTGTTTTTT

clone_size: many
d_call: TRBD1
j_call: TRBJ1-2
v_call: TRBV13
cdr3_aa: CASRPPGTGNGYTF
cdr3_nt: TGTGCCAGCAGACCTCCCGGGACAGGGAACGGCTACACCTTC